This TCR beta chain was found in a study of vaccination effects on CD4 cells after COVID-19. In the study overall: With about 9.8 ug/ml peptides and roughly 11 IU/ml IL-2, a few million PBMC per well were cultured.

The culture ran for roughly 10 days before CD4+ T cells were isolated. Study-wide results and caveats: Marked contraction was observed in infection-induced and vaccine-induced clones late after vaccination.

TCRdb keeps only in-frame clones here, not all; method: immunoSEQ multiplex PCR. The table includes around 56,000 clones, 60% to 85% detected once. As to this clone: What it recognizes is unknown.

V shed 5 bases, J shed 8 bases, and the junction held 8 bases outside the gene matches. The CDR3 length is 13 residues. Per the germline V gene, CDR1 is SGHRS and CDR2 is YFSETQ. Sample: CD4+ T cells from PBMCs cultured without peptide, taken before COVID-19 vaccination. The TCR was taken from a human donor who received a COVID-19 vaccine. This chain connects TRBV5-1 to TRBJ1-2; 8 bases are shared with TRBD1. CDR3 nucleotide sequence: TGCGCCAGCAGTTCGACAGGGGAGGACGGCTACACCTTC. Translation gives CASSSTGEDGYTF.